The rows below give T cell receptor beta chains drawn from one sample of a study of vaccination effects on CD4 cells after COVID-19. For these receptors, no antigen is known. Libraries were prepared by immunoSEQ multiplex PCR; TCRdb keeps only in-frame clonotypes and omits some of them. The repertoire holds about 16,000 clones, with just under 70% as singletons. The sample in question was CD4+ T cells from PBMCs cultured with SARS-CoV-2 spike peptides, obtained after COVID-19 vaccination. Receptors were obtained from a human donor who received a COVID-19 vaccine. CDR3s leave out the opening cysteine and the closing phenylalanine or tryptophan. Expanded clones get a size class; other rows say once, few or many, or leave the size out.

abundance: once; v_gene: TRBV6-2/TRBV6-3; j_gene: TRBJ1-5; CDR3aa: ASSLPRHSNQPQH
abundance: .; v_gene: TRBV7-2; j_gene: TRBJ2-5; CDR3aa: ASSRGLAGGQETQY
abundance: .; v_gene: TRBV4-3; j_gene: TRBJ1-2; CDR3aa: ASSRTANYGYT
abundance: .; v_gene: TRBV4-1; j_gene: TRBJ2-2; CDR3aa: ASSPGQASRELF
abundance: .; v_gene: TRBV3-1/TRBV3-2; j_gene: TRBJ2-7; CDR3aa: ASSLWRSSYEQY
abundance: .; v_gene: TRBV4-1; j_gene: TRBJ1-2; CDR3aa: ASSQVTPGHGYT
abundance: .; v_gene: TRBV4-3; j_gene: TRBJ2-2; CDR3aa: ASSQEPPAAGNTGELF
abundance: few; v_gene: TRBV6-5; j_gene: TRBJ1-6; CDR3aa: ASSSRDRNSPLH
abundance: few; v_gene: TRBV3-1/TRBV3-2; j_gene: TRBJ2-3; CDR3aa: ASSQGTQRGPVL
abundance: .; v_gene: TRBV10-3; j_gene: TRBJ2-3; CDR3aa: AISEGLAGADTQY
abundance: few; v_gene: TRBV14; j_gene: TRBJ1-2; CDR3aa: ASSSRTSPAYGYT
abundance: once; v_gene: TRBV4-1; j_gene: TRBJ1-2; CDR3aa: ASSRADRGNYGYT
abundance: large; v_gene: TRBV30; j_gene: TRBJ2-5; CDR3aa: AWSGLAGGQLETQY
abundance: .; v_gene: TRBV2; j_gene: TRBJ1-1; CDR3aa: ASHAPNTEAF
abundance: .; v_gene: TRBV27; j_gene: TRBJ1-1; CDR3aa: ASSYRTGTQITEAF
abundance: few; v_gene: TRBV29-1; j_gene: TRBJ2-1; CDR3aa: SVGGSGSWNEQF
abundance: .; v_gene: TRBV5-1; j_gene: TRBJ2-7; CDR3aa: ASRRLQGGNEQY
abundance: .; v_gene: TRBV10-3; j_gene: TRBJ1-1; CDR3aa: AISGRGLDTEAF
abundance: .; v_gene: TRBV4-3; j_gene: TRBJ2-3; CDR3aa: ASSQAQRGRTDTQY
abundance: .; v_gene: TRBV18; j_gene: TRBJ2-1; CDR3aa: ASSPRIAGGAGNEQF
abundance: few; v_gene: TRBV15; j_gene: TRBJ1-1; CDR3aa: ATSRSKTGNTEAF
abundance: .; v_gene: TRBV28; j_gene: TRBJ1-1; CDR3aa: ASSPGTPNTEAF
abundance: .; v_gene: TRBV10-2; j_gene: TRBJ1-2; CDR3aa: ASSPGTNYGYT
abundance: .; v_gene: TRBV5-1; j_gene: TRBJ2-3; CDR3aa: ASNLAGHNTDTQY
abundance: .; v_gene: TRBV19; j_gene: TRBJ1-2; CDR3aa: ASSTHKGYGYT
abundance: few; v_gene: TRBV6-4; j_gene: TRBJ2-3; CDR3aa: ASSLLAGATDTQY
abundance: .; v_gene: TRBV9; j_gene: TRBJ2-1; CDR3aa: ASSVVPGQGSEQF
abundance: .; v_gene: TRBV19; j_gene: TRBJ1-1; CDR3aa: ASSGGQGLVSRPEAF
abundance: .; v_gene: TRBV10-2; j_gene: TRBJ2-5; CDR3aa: ASREGLAEETQY
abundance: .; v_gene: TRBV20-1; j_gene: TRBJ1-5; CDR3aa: SASSGPGGNQPQH
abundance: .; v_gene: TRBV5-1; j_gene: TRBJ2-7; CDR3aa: ASSRGRGGDEQY
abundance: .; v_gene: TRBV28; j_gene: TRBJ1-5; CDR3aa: ASSWHRGSNQPQH
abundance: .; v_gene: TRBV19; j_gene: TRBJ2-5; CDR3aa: ASSIDGGFPETQY
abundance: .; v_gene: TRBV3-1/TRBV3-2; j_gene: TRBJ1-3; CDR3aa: ASSQEGAILSGNTIY
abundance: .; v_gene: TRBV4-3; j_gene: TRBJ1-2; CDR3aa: ASSQFDRGANYGYT
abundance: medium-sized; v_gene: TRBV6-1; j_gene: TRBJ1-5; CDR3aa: ASSERAGRNQPQH
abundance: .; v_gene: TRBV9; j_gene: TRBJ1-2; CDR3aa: ASSWDSGYGYT